This TCR beta chain originates from a study of blood T cell repertoires in COVID-19. Study information: From the United States, Italy and Spain came samples of acute and convalescent COVID-19. T cells, B-cell-depleted T cells, or PBMCs supplied cDNA or gDNA.

Original data processing: Reference gene primer amplification gave estimated nucleated cell counts. Sequenced by immunoSEQ multiplex PCR; TCRdb stores in-frame clones only, minus some. From that table come the V and J calls and clone size; the DNA was used to work out D and trimming. The sample includes under 350,000 clones, roughly 85% of them seen just once. The germline CDR1 and CDR2 sequences are SGHTA and FQGNSA. Trimming took off 0 bases at V and 6 bases at J, with 11 bases between the two ends. CDR3 length: 15 amino acids. Material for sequencing was peripheral blood. V and J are TRBV7-2 and TRBJ2-2; D is ambiguous. The sequence was obtained from a woman between 65 and 79 years old with acute or convalescent COVID-19. The CDR3 reads CASSLAASYPGELFF. DNA of the CDR3: TGTGCCAGCAGCTTAGCCGCTAGTTATCCCGGGGAGCTGTTTTTT.